The 20 T cell receptor beta chains given below trace back to one sample, sequenced in a study of T cells in Graves' hyperthyroidism and ophthalmopathy. Template material for amplifying TCR beta CDR3 regions consisted of RNA transcripts. The HTBI set primed first-round TCR CDR3 RT-PCR. TCRdb redid the calling of the multiplex PCR reads with MiXCR, one entry per CDR3 protein. The profile covers 490,000 or so distinct CDR3 sequences, with roughly 16% appearing a single time and 25% to 35% taken by the ten largest. Sequencing was performed on blood. Receptor source: a woman younger than 45 with Graves' ophthalmopathy.

V and J are TRBV10-3 and TRBJ2-7; D may correspond to TRBD1 or TRBD2 (7 bases each). Germline loops: CDR1 ENHRY, CDR2 SYGVKD. This CDR3 comprises 16 residues. V was clipped by 3 bases and J by 2 bases, with 17 bases between them. This CDR3 reads CAISDQGGGNPYEQYF. In nucleotides, the CDR3 is TGTGCCATCAGTGACCAGGGGGGGGGCAACCCCTACGAGCAGTACTTC.

This clonotype was observed a few times. The missing conserved phenylalanine or tryptophan at the end of this CDR3 makes a read error likely. CDR3: CASSLGDYEQYL. Written as DNA, the CDR3 is TGTGCCAGCAGCCTGGGGGACTACGAGCAGTACCTC. This chain joins TRBV3-1 and TRBJ2-7; D may correspond to TRBD1 or TRBD2 (5 bases each). CDR1 LGHDT and CDR2 YNNKEL come from the germline V gene (reference sequence). The CDR3 sequence is 12 residues long. The ends were cut back, 4 bases at V and 3 bases at J, with 7 bases in the middle.

The table lists this clonotype with many counts. The J gene is TRBJ2-7, the V gene TRBV4-3; D remains ambiguous. This CDR3 comprises 15 residues. The V and J ends lost 0 bases and 3 bases respectively, with 12 bases between them. The germline V gene encodes CDR1 LGHNA and CDR2 YSLEER. The CDR3 nucleotides read TGCGCCAGCAGCCAAGAGACGTCACCGAACTACGAGCAGTACTTC. It is translated as CASSQETSPNYEQYF.

In this sample, this clonotype turned up many times. V usage is TRBV2 and J usage is TRBJ2-5; D could derive from TRBD1 or TRBD2 (6 bases each). Germline V gives CDR1 SNHLY, CDR2 FYNNEI. V was clipped by 8 bases and J by 5 bases, with 15 bases between them. The CDR3 extends over 13 amino acids. The CDR3, as DNA: TGTGCCAGCCTGAAGGGGGAGGCGGAGACCCAGTACTTC. Translating gives CASLKGEAETQYF. Using reference TRBV2 and TRBJ2-5 for the parts outside the CDR3, the full variable domain is EPEVTQTPSHQVTQMGQEVILRCVPISNHLYFYWYRQILGQKVEFLVSFYNNEISEKSEIFDDQFSVERPDGSNFTLKIRSTKLEDSAMYFCASLKGEAETQYFGPGTRLLVL.

The chain recombines TRBV7-9 with TRBJ1-3; 9 bases agree with TRBD1. Unmatched junction bases numbered 9, after V lost 3 bases and J lost 6 bases. CDR3 size: 16 residues. Germline CDR1 reads SEHNR; CDR2 reads FQNEAQ (reference sequence). DNA of the CDR3: TGTGCCAGCAGCTTCCCCCGGGACAGGGAGGCAAACACCATATATTTT. This sequence encodes CASSFPRDREANTIYF.

This clonotype came up a few times. The junction departs from the called germline gene at one end, perhaps through a read error. J is TRBJ1-5 and V is TRBV5-5; the D gene is possibly TRBD1 (5 bases). The CDR3 spans 14 residues. Germline-derived CDR1 and CDR2 are SGHKS and YYEKEE (reference sequence). The CDR3 loop reads CASSLDLGGQPRHF. Written as DNA, the CDR3 is TGTGCCAGCAGCTTGGATCTGGGGGGTCAGCCCCGGCATTTT.

This clonotype was picked up many times. The J gene is TRBJ1-1, the V gene TRBV5-1, with 7 bases fitting TRBD1. Germline V CDR1 and CDR2: SGHRS, YFSETQ. The trim removed 4 bases at V and 5 bases at J, leaving 11 bases unmatched. There are 15 residues in the CDR3. The CDR3: CASSALGQPETEAFF. CDR3 in DNA: TGCGCCAGCAGCGCGTTGGGACAGCCGGAGACTGAAGCTTTCTTT.

Ten or more counts support this clonotype. The chain couples TRBV12-3 or TRBV12-4 to TRBJ1-6; TRBD1 agrees at 9 bases. V lost 4 bases to trimming and J lost 9 bases; unmatched junction nucleotides: 4. The CDR3 consists of 14 residues. This CDR3 reads CASSSWDRASPLHF. The CDR3 coding sequence is TGTGCCAGCAGTTCTTGGGACAGGGCTTCACCCCTCCACTTT.

As for this clonotype: This may be a read error: a much more frequent sequence differs by one nucleotide. No conserved phenylalanine or tryptophan is present at the end of the CDR3, so a read error is the likely explanation. The genes are TRBV20-1 and TRBJ2-7, with TRBD1 as a possible D gene (6 bases). Trimming pared 3 bases from V and 3 bases from J, leaving 18 bases between. Germline loops: CDR1 DFQATT, CDR2 SNEGSKA (reference sequence). The CDR3 has 15 amino acids. The CDR3 loop reads CSASVAGTTDYEQYL. In DNA, the CDR3 is TGCAGTGCTAGCGTAGCCGGGACAACTGACTACGAGCAGTACCTC.

This clonotype came up a few times. The rearrangement joins TRBV6-1 to TRBJ2-3; unclear D gene. The length of the CDR3 is 15 residues. V shed 10 bases and J shed 2 bases, with 19 bases lying between them. Germline assignment: CDR1 MNHNS and CDR2 SASEGT. Here the CDR3 reads CATHARGSPTDTQYF. The CDR3 bases are TGTGCCACCCATGCCCGCGGATCTCCCACAGATACGCAGTATTTT.

This clonotype has ten or more counts. The gene calls are TRBV5-1 and TRBJ1-2, with 11 bases fitting TRBD1. Germline values: CDR1 SGHRS, CDR2 YFSETQ. This CDR3 region has 14 residues. The V gene end was trimmed by 2 bases and the J gene end by 4 bases; junction bases not matched to a gene: 1. The chain's CDR3 is CASSFGTGGYGYTF. CDR3 bases: TGCGCCAGCAGCTTCGGGACAGGGGGCTATGGCTACACCTTC.

This clonotype was seen ten or more times. The rearrangement uses TRBV28 and TRBJ2-7, with D tentatively TRBD1 or TRBD2 (5 bases each). Between the trimmed V and J ends, which lost 5 bases and 4 bases, there was a span of 12 bases. The CDR3 runs 13 residues. Per germline, CDR1 MDHEN and CDR2 SYDVKM. CDR3 protein: CASSMGPLYEQYF. The CDR3, as DNA: TGTGCCAGCAGTATGGGACCCCTTTACGAGCAGTACTTC.

This clonotype has ten or more counts. The chain joins TRBV20-1 to TRBJ2-7; 7 positions agree with TRBD2. CDR3 size: 13 residues. Per germline, CDR1 DFQATT and CDR2 SNEGSKA (reference sequence). V trimming: 3 bases; J trimming: 2 bases; junction bases outside the gene matches: 4. The CDR3 spells CSASSLAAYEQYF. Here the CDR3 DNA reads TGCAGTGCTAGTAGCCTAGCGGCCTACGAGCAGTACTTC.

This clonotype was recorded only once. The genes are TRBV27 and TRBJ1-1; D call uncertain. The CDR3 loop spans 16 amino acids. Germline CDR1 and CDR2: MNHEY and SMNVEV (reference sequence). Trimming pared 0 bases from V and 1 base from J, leaving 12 bases between. Here the CDR3 reads CASSLSGYGENTEAFF. The CDR3 region has the DNA TGTGCCAGCAGTTTATCCGGGTATGGGGAGAACACTGAAGCTTTCTTT.

As concerns this clonotype: Since a much larger clone is just one base distant, this may be a read error. The chain combines TRBV28 with TRBJ1-2, with D tentatively TRBD1 (5 bases). CDR1 and CDR2 from the germline V gene are MDHEN and SYDVKM. Trimming removed 8 bases at V and 8 bases at J, with 18 bases between. The CDR3 is 13 amino acids. This CDR3 is CASCPEEGNGYTF. In DNA, the CDR3 is TGTGCCAGCTGTCCTGAGGAGGGGAACGGCTACACCTTC.

In its sample, this clonotype was seen many times. The chain combines TRBV30 with TRBJ1-5; maybe TRBD1 (5 bases). V gave up 3 bases and J gave up 2 bases, with 8 bases separating them. Per the germline V gene, CDR1 is GTSNPN and CDR2 is SVGIG (reference sequence). The CDR3 covers 13 residues. The CDR3 DNA follows: TGTGCCTGGAGCAAGACAGGCAATCAGCCCCAGCATTTT. The encoded protein is CAWSKTGNQPQHF.

This clonotype was counted many times. The V call is TRBV12-3 or TRBV12-4, the J call TRBJ1-5; TRBD1 aligns across 8 bases. The CDR3 has 16 residues. V was clipped by 6 bases and J by 3 bases; unmatched bases: 10. DNA of the CDR3: TGTGCCAGCAGGGAACGGACAGGGTCGGACAATCAGCCCCAGCATTTT. Amino acid sequence: CASRERTGSDNQPQHF.

In this sample, this clonotype turned up many times. The rearrangement links TRBV28 to TRBJ1-1, with a tentative D call TRBD1 (5 bases). The length of the CDR3 is 15 residues. Germline assignment: CDR1 MDHEN and CDR2 SYDVKM. With 5 bases removed from V and 7 bases from J, the gap between germline ends came to 20 bases. The CDR3 spells CASSEKGPSLGEAFF. CDR3 in DNA: TGTGCCAGCAGTGAAAAGGGGCCATCCTTAGGTGAAGCTTTCTTT. Full variable domain (missing parts from reference TRBV28 and TRBJ1-1): DVKVTQSSRYLVKRTGEKVFLECVQDMDHENMFWYRQDPGLGLRLIYFSYDVKMKEKGDIPEGYSVSREKKERFSLILESASTNQTSMYLCASSEKGPSLGEAFFGQGTRLTVV.

This clonotype came up many times. The genes are TRBV6-1 and TRBJ2-7; 10 bases map to TRBD2. The CDR3 consists of 14 residues. The junction had 4 bases not matched to a gene; V was cut back by 4 bases and J by 4 bases. Looked up from germline, CDR1 is MNHNS and CDR2 is SASEGT. The CDR3 protein is CASSARLAGYEQYF. CDR3 nucleotides: TGTGCCAGCAGTGCCCGACTAGCGGGTTACGAGCAGTACTTC.

This clonotype was detected ten times or more. The chain is built from TRBV20-1 and TRBJ1-5, with D uncertain. Germline lookup yields CDR1 DFQATT and CDR2 SNEGSKA (reference sequence). CDR3 length: 12 amino acids. Trimming shortened V by 4 bases and J by 5 bases, and 9 bases separated the two germline ends. For the CDR3, the DNA is TGCAGTGCTACCTCCGGGGATCAGCCCCAGCATTTT. It is translated as CSATSGDQPQHF.